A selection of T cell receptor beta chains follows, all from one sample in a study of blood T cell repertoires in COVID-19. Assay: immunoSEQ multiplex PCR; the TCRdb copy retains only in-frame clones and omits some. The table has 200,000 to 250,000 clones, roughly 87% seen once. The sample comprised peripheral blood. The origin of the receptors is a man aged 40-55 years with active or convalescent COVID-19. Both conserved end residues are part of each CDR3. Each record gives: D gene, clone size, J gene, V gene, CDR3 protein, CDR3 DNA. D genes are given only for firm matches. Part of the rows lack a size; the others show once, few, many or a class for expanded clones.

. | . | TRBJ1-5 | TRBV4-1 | CASSQVGSQPQHF | TGCGCCAGCAGCCAAGTCGGGTCTCAGCCCCAGCATTTT
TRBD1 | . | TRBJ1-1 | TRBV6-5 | CASLGAGGTSVAFF | TGTGCCAGCCTAGGGGCAGGGGGCACGTCAGTAGCTTTCTTT
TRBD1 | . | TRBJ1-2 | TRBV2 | CASSGQGSWGYTF | TGTGCCAGCAGTGGACAGGGATCGTGGGGCTACACCTTC
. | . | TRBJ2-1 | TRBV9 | CASSVLGGSYNEQFF | TGTGCCAGCAGCGTACTAGGAGGGTCCTACAATGAGCAGTTCTTC
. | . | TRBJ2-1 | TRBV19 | CASSIVGSTYNEQFF | TGTGCCAGTAGTATAGTGGGCAGCACCTACAATGAGCAGTTCTTC
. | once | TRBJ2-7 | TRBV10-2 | CASSVWAGRDEQYF | TGCGCCAGCAGTGTCTGGGCGGGACGCGACGAGCAGTACTTC
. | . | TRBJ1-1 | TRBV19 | CASSRGLNTEAFF | TGTGCCAGTAGTCGAGGCCTGAACACTGAAGCTTTCTTT
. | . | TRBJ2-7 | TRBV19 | CASSPTGVTYEQYF | TGTGCCAGTAGTCCCACAGGTGTCACCTACGAGCAGTACTTC
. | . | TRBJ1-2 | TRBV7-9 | CASSPGGDTGEGYTF | TGTGCCAGCAGCCCCGGTGGGGACACAGGAGAGGGCTACACCTTC
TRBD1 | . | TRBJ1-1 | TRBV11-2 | CASSFDRGDTEAFF | TGTGCCAGCAGCTTCGACAGGGGGGACACTGAAGCTTTCTTT
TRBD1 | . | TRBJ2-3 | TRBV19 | CATYGGTGHPEDTQYF | TGTGCCACTTATGGGGGGACAGGGCACCCTGAGGATACGCAGTATTTT
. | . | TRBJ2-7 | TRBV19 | CASSPLGAAHYEQYF | TGTGCCAGTAGTCCCCTCGGCGCGGCCCACTACGAGCAGTACTTC
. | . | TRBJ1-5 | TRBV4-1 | CASSQVGDSNQPQHF | TGCGCCAGCAGCCAAGTGGGAGACAGCAATCAGCCCCAGCATTTT
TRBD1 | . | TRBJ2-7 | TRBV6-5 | CASSYSGDRVYEQYF | TGTGCCAGCAGTTACTCGGGGGACAGGGTCTACGAGCAGTACTTC
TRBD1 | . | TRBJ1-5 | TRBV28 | CASSLYRGMASNQPQHF | TGTGCCAGCAGTTTATACAGGGGGATGGCAAGCAATCAGCCCCAGCATTTT
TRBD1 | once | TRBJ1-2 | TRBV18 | CASYEQGFGGYTF | TGTGCCAGCTACGAACAGGGGTTTGGTGGCTACACCTTC
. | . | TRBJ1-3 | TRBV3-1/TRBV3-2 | CASSQAGNTIYF | TGTGCCAGCAGCCAAGCGGGAAACACCATATATTTT
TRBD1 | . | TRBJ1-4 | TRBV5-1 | CASSLAGTGEEKLFF | TGCGCCAGCAGCTTGGCCGGTACAGGGGAGGAAAAACTGTTTTTT
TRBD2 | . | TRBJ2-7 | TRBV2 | CASSLGLAGSYEQYF | TGTGCCAGCAGCCTCGGACTAGCGGGATCCTACGAGCAGTACTTC
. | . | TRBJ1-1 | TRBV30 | CAWSVQGRGYEAFF | TGTGCCTGGAGTGTACAGGGTAGGGGGTATGAAGCTTTCTTT
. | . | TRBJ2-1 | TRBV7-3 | CASSSPGRRDEQFF | TGTGCCAGCAGCTCCCCGGGAAGGAGGGATGAGCAGTTCTTC
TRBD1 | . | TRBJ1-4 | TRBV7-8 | CASSLSGTGGRGKLFF | TGTGCCAGCAGCTTAAGTGGGACAGGGGGCAGAGGAAAACTGTTTTTT
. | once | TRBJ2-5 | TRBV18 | CASSPPSHSQETQYF | TGTGCCAGCTCACCACCGTCACACAGCCAAGAGACCCAGTACTTC
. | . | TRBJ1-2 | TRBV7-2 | CASTEQGYYGYTF | TGTGCCAGCACCGAACAGGGTTACTATGGCTACACCTTC
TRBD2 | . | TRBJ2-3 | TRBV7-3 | CASSLELAGATDTQYF | TGTGCCAGCAGCTTAGAACTAGCGGGGGCCACAGATACGCAGTATTTT
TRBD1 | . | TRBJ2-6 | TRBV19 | CASSNGQGAWGANVLTF | TGTGCCAGTAGTAACGGACAGGGGGCGTGGGGGGCCAACGTCCTGACTTTC
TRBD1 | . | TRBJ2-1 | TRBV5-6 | CASSFSGTGNLEQFF | TGTGCCAGCAGCTTTTCCGGGACAGGGAATCTTGAGCAGTTCTTC
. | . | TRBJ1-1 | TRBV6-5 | CASTGPGGGTEAFF | TGTGCCAGCACCGGGCCGGGGGGCGGAACTGAAGCTTTCTTT
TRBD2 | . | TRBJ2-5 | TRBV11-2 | CASSLTSGALYF | TGTGCCAGCAGCTTGACTAGCGGGGCCCTTTACTTC
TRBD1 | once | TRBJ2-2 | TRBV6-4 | CASRGDRANTGELFF | TGTGCCAGCAGAGGGGACAGGGCTAACACCGGGGAGCTGTTTTTT
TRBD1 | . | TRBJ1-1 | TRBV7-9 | CASTRQGRHTEAFF | TGTGCCAGCACTCGACAGGGAAGGCACACTGAAGCTTTCTTT
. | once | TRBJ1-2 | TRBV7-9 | CASSPTDRRGYTF | TGTGCCAGCAGCCCCACAGACAGACGAGGCTACACCTTC
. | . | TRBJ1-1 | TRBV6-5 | CASSYSWPNTEAFF | TGTGCCAGCAGTTACTCTTGGCCCAACACTGAAGCTTTCTTT
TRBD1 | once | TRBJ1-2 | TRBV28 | CASSLTGGGYGYTF | TGTGCCAGCAGCCTCACAGGGGGCGGCTATGGCTACACCTTC
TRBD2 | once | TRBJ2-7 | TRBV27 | CASSLYLAGGEQYF | TGTGCCAGCAGTTTATATCTAGCGGGAGGAGAGCAGTACTTC